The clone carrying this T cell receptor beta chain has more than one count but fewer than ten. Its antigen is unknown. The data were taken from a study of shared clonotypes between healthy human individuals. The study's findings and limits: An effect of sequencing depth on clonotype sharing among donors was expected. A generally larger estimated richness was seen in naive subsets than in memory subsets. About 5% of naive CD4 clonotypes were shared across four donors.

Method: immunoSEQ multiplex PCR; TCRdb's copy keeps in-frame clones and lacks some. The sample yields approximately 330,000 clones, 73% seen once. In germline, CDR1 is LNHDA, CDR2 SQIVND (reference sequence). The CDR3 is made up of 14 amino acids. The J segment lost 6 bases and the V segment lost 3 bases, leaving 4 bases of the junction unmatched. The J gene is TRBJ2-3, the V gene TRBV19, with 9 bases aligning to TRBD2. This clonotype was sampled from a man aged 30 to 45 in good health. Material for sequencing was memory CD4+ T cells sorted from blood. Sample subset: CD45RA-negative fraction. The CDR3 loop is CASSISGRSDTQYF. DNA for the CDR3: TGTGCCAGTAGTATTAGCGGGAGATCGGATACGCAGTATTTT.